This entry is about one T cell receptor beta chain. Its antigen is currently unknown. This sample was included in a study of cytomegalovirus exposure and HLA in healthy donors. Background on the study: A previous analysis identified around 120 million unique TCR beta sequences derived from 180 million or so T cells.

Study results and caveats: For most TCR sequences rarity was the rule, although some public TCRs occurred in many donors. Researchers reported in a later analysis that a missense DCLRE1C variant was tied to TCR beta V- and J-gene trimming.

The primer mix had 60 Vbeta and 13 Jbeta primers. Sequencing was performed with immunoSEQ multiplex PCR; in TCRdb, only in-frame clones are kept and a portion is missing. This table has 90,000 to 140,000 clones, 75% to 85% appearing once. Germline lookup yields CDR1 MDHEN and CDR2 SYDVKM. The CDR3 contains 15 residues. V shed 7 bases and J 3 bases; nucleotides not matched to a gene: 2. Sequences were obtained from PBMCs. The clonotype originates from a young man in good health and CMV-seronegative. This chain links TRBV28 with TRBJ2-1; TRBD2 agrees at 14 bases. The CDR3 coding sequence is TGTGCCAGCAAGACTAGCGGGAGGGACTACAATGAGCAGTTCTTC. Amino acids: CASKTSGRDYNEQFF.